This TCR beta chain is from a study of shared clonotypes between healthy human individuals. Study-wide background: Researchers assigned three CD4 naive, three CD4 memory, two CD8 naive and one CD8 memory plate to each donor. Study-wide points: Rarefaction curves obtained for sorted subsets showed sequencing incomplete despite large depth.

A remark on this clone: Its antigen is still unknown.

CD45RO-negative, CCR7-positively selected cells formed the naive CD8 fraction, excluding terminally differentiated effector memory CD45RA+ cells. Every one of the donors was a Caucasian adult that lived in Nashville, Tennessee. Deep level was the assay's run setting. The protocol was immunoSEQ multiplex PCR, while the TCRdb copy is restricted to in-frame clones and leaves out a portion. The sample has about 2 million clones; about 94% are singletons. The CDR3 has 14 amino acids. Trimming stripped 4 bases from V and 0 bases from J, with 10 bases between. Looked up from germline, CDR1 is MNHEY and CDR2 is SMNVEV (reference sequence).

The sequence was obtained from a man younger than 35 in good health. The chain has TRBV27 and TRBJ2-7; D possibly corresponds to TRBD2 (6 bases). Sequenced: naive CD8+ T cells sorted from blood. The DNA of the CDR3 is TGTGCCAGCAGTTCGGGACTGTTCTCCTACGAGCAGTACTTC. Its protein product is CASSSGLFSYEQYF.